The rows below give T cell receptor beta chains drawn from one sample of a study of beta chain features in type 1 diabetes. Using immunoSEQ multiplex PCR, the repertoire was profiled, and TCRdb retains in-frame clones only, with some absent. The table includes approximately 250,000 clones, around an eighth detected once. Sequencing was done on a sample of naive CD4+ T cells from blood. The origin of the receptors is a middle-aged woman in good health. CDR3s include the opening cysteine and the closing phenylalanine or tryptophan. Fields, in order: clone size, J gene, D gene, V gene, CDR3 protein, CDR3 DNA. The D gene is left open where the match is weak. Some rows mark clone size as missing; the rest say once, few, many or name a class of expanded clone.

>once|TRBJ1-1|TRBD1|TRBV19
CASSPRTGGNTEAFF
TGTGCCAGTAGTCCCCGGACAGGGGGCAACACTGAAGCTTTCTTT
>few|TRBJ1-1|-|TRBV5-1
CASSFLKGDTEAFF
TGCGCCAGCAGCTTCCTGAAAGGGGACACTGAAGCTTTCTTT
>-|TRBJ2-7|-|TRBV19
CASSIDERQRYEQYF
TGTGCCAGTAGTATAGATGAGAGACAACGCTACGAGCAGTACTTC
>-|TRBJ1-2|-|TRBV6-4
CASSEDGPSYGYTF
TGTGCCAGCAGTGAAGACGGTCCTAGCTATGGCTACACCTTC
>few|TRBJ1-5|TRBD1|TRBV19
CASTGGLSNQPQHF
TGTGCCAGCACAGGGGGACTTAGCAATCAGCCCCAGCATTTT
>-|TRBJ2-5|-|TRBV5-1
CASSLAGTPTQETQYF
TGCGCCAGCAGCTTGGCCGGGACTCCGACCCAAGAGACCCAGTACTTC
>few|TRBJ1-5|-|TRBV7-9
CASSPIGGNQPQHF
TGTGCCAGCAGCCCTATAGGGGGCAATCAGCCCCAGCATTTT
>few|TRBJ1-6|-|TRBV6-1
CASREGGYNSPLHF
TGTGCCAGTCGAGAAGGAGGCTATAATTCACCCCTCCACTTT
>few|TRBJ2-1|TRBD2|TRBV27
CASSPLGLAGGKSSYNEQFF
TGTGCCAGCAGTCCCCTAGGACTAGCGGGGGGTAAAAGCTCCTACAATGAGCAGTTCTTC
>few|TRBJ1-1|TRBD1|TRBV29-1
CSVAKGAPEAFF
TGCAGCGTTGCGAAGGGGGCGCCTGAAGCTTTCTTT
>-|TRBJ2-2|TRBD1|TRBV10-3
CAISPQQGTNTGELFF
TGTGCCATCAGTCCTCAACAGGGGACGAACACCGGGGAGCTGTTTTTT
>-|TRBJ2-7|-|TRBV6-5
CASSQSQNEQYF
TGTGCCAGCAGCCAGTCACAGAACGAGCAGTACTTC
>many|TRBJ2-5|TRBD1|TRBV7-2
CASSHGDRRKETQYF
TGTGCCAGCAGCCACGGGGACAGGCGAAAAGAGACCCAGTACTTC
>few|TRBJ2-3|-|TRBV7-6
CASSLELPDTQYF
TGTGCCAGCAGCTTAGAACTCCCAGATACGCAGTATTTT
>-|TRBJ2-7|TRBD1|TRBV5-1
CASSPGQGGSYEQYF
TGCGCCAGCAGTCCCGGACAGGGCGGGTCCTACGAGCAGTACTTC
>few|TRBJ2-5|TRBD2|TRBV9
CASSAAFRATSGGTETQYF
TGTGCCAGCAGCGCCGCGTTCCGGGCCACTAGCGGGGGAACTGAGACCCAGTACTTC
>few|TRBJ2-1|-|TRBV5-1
CASSYIQGSTYNEQFF
TGCGCCAGCAGCTATATACAGGGTAGCACCTACAATGAGCAGTTCTTC
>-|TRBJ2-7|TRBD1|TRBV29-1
CSGPTEGAPYEQYF
TGCAGCGGCCCAACAGAGGGGGCCCCCTACGAGCAGTACTTC
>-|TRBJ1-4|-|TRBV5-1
CASSLVGRSATNEKLFF
TGCGCCAGCAGCTTGGTGGGGAGGAGCGCAACTAATGAAAAACTGTTTTTT
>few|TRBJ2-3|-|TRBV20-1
CSGATDTQYF
TGCAGTGGGGCTACAGATACGCAGTATTTT
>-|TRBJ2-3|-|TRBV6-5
CASSQRAVDTQYF
TGTGCCAGCAGTCAGCGGGCGGTAGATACGCAGTATTTT
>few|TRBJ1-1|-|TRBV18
CASSLSVNTEAFF
TGTGCCAGCTCATTATCAGTGAACACTGAAGCTTTCTTT
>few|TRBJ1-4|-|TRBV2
CATTDSGLEKLFF
TGTGCCACCACGGACAGCGGTCTTGAAAAACTGTTTTTT
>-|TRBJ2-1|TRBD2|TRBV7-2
CASSPLSGGYNEQFF
TGTGCCAGCAGCCCCCTGAGCGGGGGCTACAATGAGCAGTTCTTC
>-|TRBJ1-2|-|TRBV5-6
CASSPGRYGYTF
TGTGCCAGCAGCCCGGGTCGGTATGGCTACACCTTC
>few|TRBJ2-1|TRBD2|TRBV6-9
CASSYSVFQRGYNEQFF
TGTGCCAGCAGTTATTCAGTGTTCCAGCGGGGCTACAATGAGCAGTTCTTC
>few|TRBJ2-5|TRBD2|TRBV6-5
CASSYSWGGKTQYF
TGTGCCAGCAGTTACTCTTGGGGAGGGAAGACCCAGTACTTC
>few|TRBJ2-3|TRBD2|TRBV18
CASSPPGGASTTDTQYF
TGTGCCAGCTCACCACCCGGGGGGGCCAGTACCACAGATACGCAGTATTTT
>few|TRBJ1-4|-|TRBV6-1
CASSEQVGLEKLFF
TGTGCCAGCAGTGAACAGGTTGGGTTGGAAAAACTGTTTTTT
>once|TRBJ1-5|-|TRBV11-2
CASSLTGSNQPQHF
TGTGCCAGCAGCTTAACAGGGTCCAATCAGCCCCAGCATTTT
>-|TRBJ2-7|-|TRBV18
CASSPLQVGGQYF
TGTGCCAGCTCACCACTACAAGTCGGGGGGCAGTACTTC
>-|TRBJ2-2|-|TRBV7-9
CASSLAGRTGELFF
TGTGCCAGCAGCTTAGCGGGGCGCACCGGGGAGCTGTTTTTT
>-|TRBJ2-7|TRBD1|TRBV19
CASIRTGPSYEQYF
TGTGCCAGTATTCGGACAGGCCCTTCCTACGAGCAGTACTTC
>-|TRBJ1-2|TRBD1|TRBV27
CASSPDQTGRYGYTF
TGTGCCAGCAGTCCGGACCAGACAGGGCGCTATGGCTACACCTTC
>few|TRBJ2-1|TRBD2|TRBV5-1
CASRAGGRNEQFF
TGCGCCAGCAGAGCGGGGGGACGGAATGAGCAGTTCTTC
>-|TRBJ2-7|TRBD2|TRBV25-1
CASSRLAGGPYEQYF
TGTGCCAGCAGTCGACTAGCGGGGGGGCCCTACGAGCAGTACTTC
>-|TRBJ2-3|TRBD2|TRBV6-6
CASSLLAGGFTDTQYF
TGTGCCAGCAGTTTACTAGCGGGGGGGTTCACAGATACGCAGTATTTT
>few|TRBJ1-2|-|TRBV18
CASSATGAPNYGYTF
TGTGCCAGCTCAGCAACAGGAGCTCCTAACTATGGCTACACCTTC
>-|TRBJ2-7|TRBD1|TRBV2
CASTTEGRDSSHEQYF
TGTGCCAGCACTACTGAAGGCCGGGACAGTTCTCACGAGCAGTACTTC
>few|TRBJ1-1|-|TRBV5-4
CASSFINTEAFF
TGTGCCAGCAGCTTTATAAACACTGAAGCTTTCTTT
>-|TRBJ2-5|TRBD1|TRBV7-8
CASSFRDRQETQYF
TGTGCCAGCAGCTTCAGGGACAGACAAGAGACCCAGTACTTC
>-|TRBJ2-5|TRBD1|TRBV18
CASSPLGQGGETQYF
TGTGCCAGCTCACCACTGGGACAGGGTGGAGAGACCCAGTACTTC
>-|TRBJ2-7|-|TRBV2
CASSEMVADLSYEQYF
TGTGCCAGCAGTGAAATGGTAGCGGATCTCTCCTACGAGCAGTACTTC
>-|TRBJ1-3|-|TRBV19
CASKITRESTSGNTIYF
TGTGCCAGTAAGATAACCCGGGAGTCCACTTCTGGAAACACCATATATTTT
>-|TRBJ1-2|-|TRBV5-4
CASSLSGEKGNTF
TGTGCCAGCAGCTTGTCAGGGGAAAAAGGAAACACCTTC
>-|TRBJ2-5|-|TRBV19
CASSIEAPLGAETQYF
TGTGCCAGTAGTATAGAAGCTCCCCTGGGGGCAGAGACCCAGTACTTC
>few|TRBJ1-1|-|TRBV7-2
CASSFSRGGPEAFF
TGTGCCAGCAGCTTTTCCAGGGGTGGGCCTGAAGCTTTCTTT
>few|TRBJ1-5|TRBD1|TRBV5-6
CASSWTGDFNQPQHF
TGTGCCAGCAGCTGGACAGGGGACTTCAATCAGCCCCAGCATTTT